This section outlines one TCR beta chain sequence together with its context. Profiling relied on immunoSEQ multiplex PCR, and the TCRdb table lists in-frame clones only, not all of them. Among more than 300,000 clones, 95% were seen once, and the ten largest hold 0.015% to 0.02%. Germline assignment: CDR1 MNHEY and CDR2 SVGAGI. This CDR3 is 14 amino acids long. The V and J ends lost 2 bases and 0 bases respectively, with 4 bases between them. The sample belongs to a study of shared T cell receptors in the human thymus. This chain uses TRBV6-5 with TRBJ2-2; D is ambiguous. The specimen was thymocytes. This sequence was found in a human donor. The CDR3, as DNA: TGTGCCAGCAGTTACAGCCCGAACACCGGGGAGCTGTTTTTT. It encodes CASSYSPNTGELFF.